A selection of T cell receptor beta chains follows, all from one sample in a study of shared clonotypes between healthy human individuals. Repertoires were generated with immunoSEQ multiplex PCR, while TCRdb's copy carries only in-frame clones and drops some. The sample lists more than 2,000,000 clones, just over 90% occurring once. Sequencing used naive CD4+ T cells sorted from blood. The receptors come from a man aged 18 to 30 in good health. The conserved cysteine and the conserved F or W are not part of the CDR3 here. The order of the fields is D gene, V gene, CDR3 protein. D genes are given only for firm matches.

>TRBD1|TRBV4-3
ASSHGQGARFTEAF
>NA|TRBV5-1
ASSESGHMSSPLH
>NA|TRBV2
ASTAGRGGKLF
>NA|TRBV9
ASSVRAPSTDTQY
>TRBD1|TRBV25-1
ASSDPRGGDTEAF
>NA|TRBV5-6
ASSLGEGYGYT
>NA|TRBV6-6
ASSPRGSYNSPLH
>NA|TRBV25-1
ASSTWGADEQY
>NA|TRBV19
ASSRSGINGRDEQY
>NA|TRBV5-6
ASSDFRNYGYT
>NA|TRBV28
ASTLVGGNYGYT
>TRBD2|TRBV5-1
ASSLLSSGSYNEQF
>NA|TRBV29-1
SVGAGLASGNTIY
>NA|TRBV30
AWSAPDSTGELF
>NA|TRBV23-1
ASSQKGPANYGYT
>NA|TRBV28
ASSSGLGLGGGHQPQH
>NA|TRBV5-4
ASSLGGSTNEKLF
>NA|TRBV9
ASSVVGGESETQY
>NA|TRBV2
ASSKTVSYEQY
>TRBD1|TRBV6-1
ASSERQGVGGQY
>TRBD1|TRBV28
ASSQGQPKTQY
>NA|TRBV6-1
ASSEAFAGEKLF
>NA|TRBV5-1
ASRAGHPNTGELF
>TRBD1|TRBV5-1
ASSLGETGVGYT
>TRBD1|TRBV27
ASSPDRVAIGELF
>TRBD1|TRBV2
ASSLTGGPNTEAF
>TRBD1|TRBV6-6
ASRLTGQGAVGELF
>NA|TRBV5-1
ASSFAAVTYEQY
>NA|TRBV29-1
SASGTDGERAF
>TRBD1|TRBV4-3
ASSQRQGNEQY
>TRBD1|TRBV9
ASSVGDRASYNSPLH
>TRBD1|TRBV19
ASSPGQGGTEAF
>TRBD1|TRBV5-6
ASSLDRAPGRVYGYT
>NA|TRBV15
ATSREARRGWGYT
>TRBD1|TRBV27
ASSANSDRGQSLNYGYT
>NA|TRBV7-6
ASSFLREQETQY
>TRBD1|TRBV27
ASSTLIGQGPYEQY
>NA|TRBV30
AWSGREVAEAF
>TRBD1|TRBV27
ASRLQGEETQY
>TRBD2|TRBV11-2
ASRLRRGVNTGELF
>NA|TRBV30
AWSVPGFSTDTQY
>TRBD1|TRBV6-6
ASSYVPGTGPDIQY
>TRBD1|TRBV27
ASSLNSGQGRDTQY
>NA|TRBV5-4
ASSLGGSGNTIY
>NA|TRBV30
AWSVRASSGANVLT
>NA|TRBV2
ASSAFGPLNYQPQH
>TRBD1|TRBV28
ASRPGGRETQY
>NA|TRBV21-1
ASSEVASSPRTDTQY
>TRBD1|TRBV7-2
ASRTQGALPYNEQF
>NA|TRBV6-5
ASTRGVTYGYT
>NA|TRBV10-3
AISVGQGANVLT
>NA|TRBV7-9
ASSHDSIYEQY
>TRBD1|TRBV28
ASSLPRTGADTQY
>NA|TRBV5-6
ASSPGANVLT
>NA|TRBV5-1
ASSPVSRAQGYT
>NA|TRBV5-3
ARSGGTAASYEQY
>TRBD1|TRBV18
ASSRGQGTASDEQY